These 3 T cell receptor beta chains were all obtained from the same sample, sequenced in a study of shared clonotypes between healthy human individuals (dated by TCRdb to 2020 to 2022). The library was prepared using the immunoSEQ multiplex PCR assay. Imported from immuneACCESS, the table was reduced by TCRdb to in-frame sequences with V and J called. These copies leave out some clones; in studies compared against another copy, an unresolved V gene accounts for under half, and the cause of the remainder is not known. The sample table shows nearly 750,000 clones, and approximately 77% are seen once. Under 2% of the sample is in the top ten clones. Sequencing was performed on memory CD4+ T cells sorted from blood. The sample's cell subset or site, from its label and the paper: CD45RA-negative fraction. These receptors all stem from a woman aged 30 to 39 in good health.

The chain joins TRBV14 to TRBJ2-1, with a weak D call TRBD2 (5 bases). Trimming shortened V by 0 bases and J by 6 bases, and 12 bases separated the two germline ends. The V gene's germline CDR1 is SGHDN and CDR2 FVKESK. The CDR3 sequence is 15 residues long. In DNA form, the CDR3 reads TGTGCCAGCAGCCAAGACCACGGACTTACCAATGAGCAGTTCTTC. The encoded protein is CASSQDHGLTNEQFF.

This chain joins TRBV28 and TRBJ2-7, with D possibly TRBD2 on 5 matching bases. CDR1 and CDR2 (germline): MDHEN, SYDVKM. This CDR3 spans 16 amino acids. Trimming took 5 bases from V and 7 from J, leaving 24 bases between them. This CDR3 reads CASSIISGVELVEQYF. The CDR3 DNA is TGTGCCAGCAGTATAATAAGCGGAGTGGAGCTGGTGGAGCAGTACTTC.

The chain couples TRBV29-1 to TRBJ2-5, with D possibly matching TRBD2 (5 bases). The end of the DNA aligns better with TRBJ2-7, so the J call may be wrong. CDR1 SQVTM and CDR2 ANQGSEA come from the germline V gene. The length of the CDR3 is 12 residues. CDR3 sequence reads: CSVDTGNYEQYF. CDR3 bases: TGCAGCGTTGATACCGGGAACTACGAGCAGTACTTC.